This passage covers 30 T cell receptor beta chains from one sample sequenced in a study of control samples from healthy donors and cancer patients. Data came from immunoSEQ multiplex PCR; TCRdb stores just in-frame clones and leaves some out. Here the sample spans under 200,000 clones, around 94% being singletons. Material: PBMCs. All receptors derive from a man between 60 and 75 years old with colorectal cancer.

The CDR3 loop is CASREGAANYGYTF. In DNA, the CDR3 is TGTGCCAGCAGGGAGGGGGCGGCGAACTATGGCTACACCTTC. The chain has TRBV7-9 and TRBJ1-2; 7 positions match TRBD1. Losses at the gene ends were 6 bases for V and 2 bases for J; bases not matched to a gene: 6. Germline CDR1 reads SEHNR; CDR2 reads FQNEAQ (reference sequence). CDR3 length: 14 amino acids.

J is TRBJ1-2 and V is TRBV6-5; D uncertain. The CDR3 is 14 amino acids. V lost 0 bases and J lost 4, with 9 bases in between. Germline values: CDR1 MNHEY, CDR2 SVGAGI. In DNA form, the CDR3 reads TGTGCCAGCAGTTACTCGCAGACCATCTATGGCTACACCTTC. Its translation: CASSYSQTIYGYTF.

The rearrangement joins TRBV3-1 (or the pseudogene TRBV3-2) to TRBJ1-1; no definite D call. V lost 4 bases to trimming and J lost 5 bases, with 14 bases between them. The germline gives CDR1 LGHDT, CDR2 YNNKEL (reference sequence). The CDR3 runs 14 residues. The CDR3 region is CASSPLEAVTEAFF. DNA of the CDR3: TGTGCCAGCAGCCCCCTTGAGGCGGTAACTGAAGCTTTCTTT.

V is TRBV5-1 and J is TRBJ2-3; 10 nucleotides match TRBD2. With 4 bases clipped from V and 4 bases from J, the junction kept 6 bases outside the gene matches. This CDR3 contains 15 residues. Germline V lookup: CDR1 SGHRS, CDR2 YFSETQ. The CDR3 loop reads CASSPGGTSADTQYF. In DNA, the CDR3 is TGCGCCAGCAGCCCGGGAGGGACTAGCGCAGATACGCAGTATTTT.

The count of this clone is one. The chain uses TRBV5-1 and TRBJ1-4; 9 bases are shared with TRBD1. Germline V gene lookup returns CDR1 SGHRS and CDR2 YFSETQ. After removal of 4 bases from V and 2 bases from J, the junction contained 9 bases not matched to a gene. CDR3 length equals 17 residues. For the CDR3, the DNA is TGCGCCAGCAGCCCGGGACAGGGATTAACGACTAATGAAAAACTGTTTTTT. This gives the protein CASSPGQGLTTNEKLFF.

The V call is TRBV5-6, the J call TRBJ1-2; D unresolved. The V gene lost 3 bases and the J gene lost 6 bases, with 9 bases spanning the gap. The germline V gene has CDR1 SGHDT and CDR2 YYEEEE. There are 12 residues in the CDR3. The CDR3 nucleotides read TGTGCCAGCAGCTCCACGGTGGATGGCTACACCTTC. This encodes CASSSTVDGYTF.

The chain is built from TRBV11-2 and TRBJ1-3; D not resolved. V dropped 0 bases and J dropped 0 bases, with 9 bases sitting between them. The CDR3 is 16 amino acids. The V gene's germline CDR1 is SGHAT and CDR2 FQNNGV. In nucleotides, the CDR3 is TGTGCCAGCAGCTTAGAGGGGAGGCTCTCTGGAAACACCATATATTTT. It encodes CASSLEGRLSGNTIYF.

The V call is TRBV5-6, the J call TRBJ1-5; D is ambiguous. In germline, CDR1 is SGHDT, CDR2 YYEEEE. The V end was cut by 2 bases, the J end by 1 base, with 7 bases between. The CDR3 sequence is 14 residues long. CDR3 DNA sequence: TGTGCCAGCAGCTTCGGCCAGAGCAATCAGCCCCAGCATTTT. Its protein product is CASSFGQSNQPQHF.

The chain carries TRBV28 and TRBJ2-7; TRBD1 aligns across 7 bases. CDR1 is MDHEN, CDR2 SYDVKM, per germline. The CDR3 has 15 residues. V trimming: 5 bases; J trimming: 2 bases; junction bases outside the gene matches: 9. The CDR3 sequence: CASSPAGTVPYEQYF. The CDR3 coding sequence is TGTGCCAGCAGTCCGGCCGGGACAGTCCCCTACGAGCAGTACTTC.

This clone was detected many times. V usage is TRBV7-2 and J usage is TRBJ1-3; possibly TRBD1 for D (5 bases). Trimming stripped 1 base from V and 4 bases from J, with 8 bases between. The length of the CDR3 is 14 residues. Germline CDR1 is SGHTA and CDR2 is FQGNSA. CDR3 DNA sequence: TGTGCCAGCAGCTTAGGGGGGACCGGAAACACCATATATTTT. Its protein product is CASSLGGTGNTIYF.

The V and J genes are TRBV3-1 (or the pseudogene TRBV3-2) and TRBJ2-7; a weak D match, TRBD2 (5 bases). Germline loops: CDR1 LGHDT, CDR2 YNNKEL (reference sequence). V dropped 0 bases and J dropped 7 bases, with 7 bases sitting between them. The CDR3 runs to 12 residues. CDR3 protein: CASSQDWREQYF. The CDR3 bases are TGTGCCAGCAGCCAAGATTGGAGGGAGCAGTACTTC.

As to this clone: One junction end does not reproduce the germline sequence, and a read error may be involved. CDR3 sequence (DNA): TGTGCCAGCAGCGTAGCGGGGGGCTCCGCCACCCCAGATACGCAGTATTTT. As protein: CASSVAGGSATPDTQYF. The V gene is TRBV7-6, the J gene TRBJ2-3; TRBD2 matches at 10 bases. The CDR3 loop spans 17 amino acids. CDR1 and CDR2 from the germline V gene are SGHVS and FNYEAQ.

The count of this clone is one. The rearrangement joins TRBV10-3 to TRBJ2-7, with D maybe TRBD1 (7 bases). V was clipped by 0 bases and J by 0 bases, with 12 bases between them. Germline assignment: CDR1 ENHRY and CDR2 SYGVKD. The CDR3 is 16 residues long. This CDR3 is CAISESGGQSSYEQYF. The CDR3 DNA is TGTGCCATCAGTGAGTCCGGGGGACAGAGCTCCTACGAGCAGTACTTC.

This clone was seen only once. V and J are TRBV12-3 or TRBV12-4 and TRBJ1-1; D ambiguous. With 6 bases removed from V and 6 bases from J, the gap between germline ends came to 8 bases. The CDR3 length is 11 residues. The CDR3 DNA is TGTGCCAGCAGGGATCGATCTGAAGCTTTCTTT. It codes for CASRDRSEAFF.

In its sample, this clone was seen a few times. This sequence joins TRBV10-2 and TRBJ1-2; D is uncertain. V was shortened by 4 bases and J by 6 bases, with 6 bases between the two germline ends. Per the germline V gene, CDR1 is WSHSY and CDR2 is SAAADI. CDR3 length equals 11 residues. This CDR3 is CASSASDGYTF. The CDR3 coding sequence is TGCGCCAGCAGTGCGTCTGATGGCTACACCTTC.

V and J are TRBV7-9 and TRBJ2-2; no definite D call. Germline CDR1 SEHNR, CDR2 FQNEAQ (reference sequence). Trimming took off 6 bases at V and 2 bases at J, with 7 bases between the two ends. CDR3 size: 13 residues. CDR3 nucleotides: TGTGCCAGCAGTCCCGTTAACACCGGGGAGCTGTTTTTT. Amino acids: CASSPVNTGELFF.

The chain is built from TRBV24-1 and TRBJ2-1; the D gene is possibly TRBD1 (5 bases). Trimming removed 9 bases from V and 2 bases from J, with 10 bases in between. CDR3 length: 13 residues. CDR1 KGHDR and CDR2 SFDVKD come from the germline V gene. CDR3 protein: CATGAYAYNEQFF. The CDR3 coding sequence is TGTGCCACCGGGGCGTACGCCTACAATGAGCAGTTCTTC.

This rearrangement joins TRBV19 to TRBJ2-5; D might be TRBD2 (5 bases). V was clipped by 4 bases and J by 7 bases, with 10 bases between them. Germline loops: CDR1 LNHDA, CDR2 SQIVND (reference sequence). The CDR3 length is 12 residues. CDR3 bases: TGTGCCAGTAGTAGCGGGTCCGGGACCCAGTACTTC. Translating it yields CASSSGSGTQYF.

The chain combines TRBV9 with TRBJ1-6; D possibly corresponds to TRBD1 (6 bases). The ends were cut back, 0 bases at V and 6 bases at J, with 13 bases in the middle. The CDR3 contains 16 residues. The germline V gene encodes CDR1 SGDLS and CDR2 YYNGEE. CDR3 DNA sequence: TGTGCCAGCAGCGTAGCTACAGGGCCTCCTAATTCACCCCTCCACTTT. This translates into CASSVATGPPNSPLHF. Filled out from reference TRBV9 and TRBJ1-6, the complete variable domain reads DSGVTQTPKHLITATGQRVTLRCSPRSGDLSVYWYQQSLDQGLQFLIQYYNGEERAKGNILERFSAQQFPDLHSELNLSSLELGDSALYFCASSVATGPPNSPLHFGNGTRLTVT.

The chain has TRBV19 and TRBJ2-5; 9 bases align to TRBD1. The CDR3 totals 15 residues. V lost 5 bases and J lost 4; bases outside the gene matches: 8. In germline, CDR1 is LNHDA, CDR2 SQIVND (reference sequence). This chain's CDR3 is CASSAGQGRGETQYF. CDR3 in DNA: TGTGCCAGTAGTGCGGGACAGGGTAGGGGAGAGACCCAGTACTTC.

This sequence joins TRBV19 and TRBJ1-2, with 8 bases lining up with TRBD1. Germline loops: CDR1 LNHDA, CDR2 SQIVND (reference sequence). V lost 0 bases and J lost 8; bases outside the gene matches: 2. This CDR3 has 13 residues. The CDR3 sequence is CASSIERDRGYTF. The CDR3 DNA reads TGTGCCAGTAGTATAGAAAGGGACAGGGGCTACACCTTC.

V usage is TRBV21-1 and J usage is TRBJ2-3; the D call of TRBD1 is as the table states it, not checked on the DNA. TRBV21-1 constitutes a pseudogene. The length of the CDR3 is 16 residues. The CDR3 sequence is CASRTSRGSSTDTQYF. DNA for the CDR3: TGTGCCAGCAGAACCTCAAGGGGCTCGAGCACAGATACGCAGTATTTT.

The genes are TRBV30 and TRBJ2-2, with unresolved D. Per the germline V gene, CDR1 is GTSNPN and CDR2 is SVGIG (reference sequence). The CDR3 loop spans 12 amino acids. Deletions cut 2 bases from V and 5 bases from J, with 6 bases between. This chain's CDR3 is CAWSRYTGELFF. The CDR3 DNA sequence: TGTGCCTGGAGTCGATATACCGGGGAGCTGTTTTTT.

The V call is TRBV3-1 (or the pseudogene TRBV3-2), the J call TRBJ2-3; either TRBD1 or TRBD2 may supply D (5 bases each). This CDR3 has 13 amino acids. Trimming shortened V by 4 bases and J by 3 bases, and 8 bases separated the two germline ends. The germline gives CDR1 LGHDT, CDR2 YNNKEL (reference sequence). CDR3 region: CASSRGSTDTQYF. As DNA, the CDR3 is TGTGCCAGCAGCCGGGGGAGTACAGATACGCAGTATTTT.

This clone showed up just once. The chain carries TRBV10-3 and TRBJ2-7, with D perhaps matching TRBD1 or TRBD2 (5 bases each). Germline CDR1 reads ENHRY; CDR2 reads SYGVKD. The CDR3 covers 14 residues. The germline V and J ends were trimmed by 6 bases and 6 bases, with 18 bases remaining between them. CDR3 sequence: CAISEKEGIGEQYF. The CDR3, as DNA: TGTGCCATCAGCGAAAAAGAGGGGATAGGCGAGCAGTACTTC.

The V and J genes are TRBV19 and TRBJ1-2; 7 nucleotides agree with TRBD1. Trimming at V came to 3 bases and at J to 4 bases, leaving 8 bases not matched to a gene. CDR3 size: 15 residues. Germline CDR1 LNHDA, CDR2 SQIVND (reference sequence). CDR3 in amino acids: CASSIPVTGVYGYTF. The CDR3 region has the DNA TGTGCCAGTAGTATCCCAGTTACAGGGGTCTATGGCTACACCTTC.

The genes are TRBV28 and TRBJ2-3, with D perhaps TRBD2 (6 bases). V was trimmed by 8 bases and J by 1 base, leaving 16 bases between them. CDR1 is MDHEN, CDR2 SYDVKM, per germline. There are 15 residues in the CDR3. Here the CDR3 reads CASPPGGAGTDTQYF. In DNA form, the CDR3 reads TGTGCCAGCCCCCCCGGCGGGGCAGGCACAGATACGCAGTATTTT.

The J gene is TRBJ2-2, the V gene TRBV5-5, with D perhaps being TRBD1 or TRBD2 (5 bases each). There are 16 residues in the CDR3. Trimming shortened V by 0 bases and J by 3 bases, and 12 bases separated the two germline ends. Germline assignment: CDR1 SGHKS and CDR2 YYEKEE (reference sequence). CDR3 in DNA: TGTGCCAGCAGCTTGGTGAGGGGATGGCACACCGGGGAGCTGTTTTTT. It codes for CASSLVRGWHTGELFF.

CDR3 coding DNA: TGTGCCAGCAGCCTGGATCAGGGGGCGCGAGGGGCCAACGTCCTGACTTTC. It yields the protein CASSLDQGARGANVLTF. The chain combines TRBV5-4 with TRBJ2-6, with TRBD1 matching 8 bases. Germline CDR1 and CDR2: SGHNT and YYREEE (reference sequence). The length of the CDR3 is 17 residues. The V segment lost 4 bases and the J segment 4 bases; nucleotides outside the gene matches: 10.

The J gene is TRBJ2-1, the V gene TRBV28; 7 bases line up with TRBD1. V lost 7 bases to trimming and J lost 8 bases; unmatched junction nucleotides: 8. The CDR3 runs 13 residues. CDR1 is MDHEN and CDR2 is SYDVKM in the germline V gene. In DNA form, the CDR3 reads TGTGCCAGCACTAGGGACAGTCGTCATGAGCAGTTCTTC. It translates to CASTRDSRHEQFF. Based on the CDR3 plus reference TRBV28 and TRBJ2-1, the full variable domain is DVKVTQSSRYLVKRTGEKVFLECVQDMDHENMFWYRQDPGLGLRLIYFSYDVKMKEKGDIPEGYSVSREKKERFSLILESASTNQTSMYLCASTRDSRHEQFFGPGTRLTVL.